A single sample gave rise to the 21 T cell receptor beta chains below, sequenced in a study of blood T cell repertoires in COVID-19. Libraries were prepared by immunoSEQ multiplex PCR; TCRdb keeps only in-frame clonotypes and omits some of them. The sample holds about 250,000 clones, 75% to 90% seen once. Sequencing used PBMCs or T cells enriched from blood (not recorded which). The receptors here all came from a woman in her twenties or thirties who had recovered from COVID-19.

V usage is TRBV5-4 and J usage is TRBJ1-2; D unclear. The CDR3 spans 13 residues. Germline assignment: CDR1 SGHNT and CDR2 YYREEE (reference sequence). The V end was cut by 1 base, the J end by 4 bases, with 8 bases between. In DNA, the CDR3 is TGTGCCAGCAGCTTGCCGGGTAGCTATGGCTACACCTTC. Its protein product is CASSLPGSYGYTF.

The V and J genes are TRBV10-3 and TRBJ1-6; D is perhaps TRBD1 (6 bases). V dropped 0 bases and J dropped 7 bases, with 19 bases sitting between them. This CDR3 has 18 residues. Germline lookup yields CDR1 ENHRY and CDR2 SYGVKD. Here the CDR3 DNA reads TGTGCCATCAGTGAGTCGGGGGCAGGCCTAACGAGGAATTCACCCCTCCACTTT. Translating gives CAISESGAGLTRNSPLHF.

This clone was detected once. This chain connects TRBV19 to TRBJ1-1; 7 nucleotides line up with TRBD1. This CDR3 contains 14 residues. The V gene's germline CDR1 is LNHDA and CDR2 SQIVND (reference sequence). V gave up 4 bases and J gave up 0 bases; unmatched junction bases: 2. The CDR3 region is CASSTTGVNTEAFF. The CDR3 bases are TGTGCCAGTAGTACCACAGGGGTGAACACTGAAGCTTTCTTT.

The V call is TRBV10-3, the J call TRBJ1-2; D not resolved. Germline values: CDR1 ENHRY, CDR2 SYGVKD. The germline V and J ends were trimmed by 10 bases and 4 bases, with 13 bases remaining between them. CDR3 length equals 12 residues. This CDR3 reads CATTEVAYGYTF. The DNA of the CDR3 is TGTGCCACCACGGAGGTCGCCTATGGCTACACCTTC.

The chain has TRBV28 and TRBJ1-4, with unresolved D. Germline CDR1 MDHEN, CDR2 SYDVKM. Trimming took off 2 bases at V and 4 bases at J, with 8 bases between the two ends. The CDR3 has 14 amino acids. The DNA of the CDR3 is TGTGCCAGCAGTTTAGGGCATCTTAATGAAAAACTGTTTTTT. The encoded protein is CASSLGHLNEKLFF.

The chain employs TRBV19 and TRBJ2-5, with 8 bases lining up with TRBD1. The CDR3 sequence is 13 residues long. The ends lost 10 bases at V and 4 bases at J; junction bases unmatched: 8. The V gene's germline CDR1 is LNHDA and CDR2 SQIVND (reference sequence). CDR3 loop: CATRGRGRETQYF. CDR3 in DNA: TGTGCCACCCGTGGCAGGGGGCGAGAGACCCAGTACTTC.

The chain is built from TRBV5-5 and TRBJ2-3; maybe TRBD2 (5 bases). V was trimmed by 5 bases and J by 2 bases, leaving 18 bases between them. The length of the CDR3 is 16 residues. Germline V gene data show CDR1 as SGHKS and CDR2 as YYEKEE (reference sequence). The CDR3 spells CASRLTPGTYTDTQYF. In DNA form, the CDR3 reads TGTGCCAGCAGACTTACTCCGGGAACCTACACAGATACGCAGTATTTT.

The chain recombines TRBV4-1 with TRBJ2-7, with D maybe TRBD2 (5 bases). Looked up from germline, CDR1 is MGHRA and CDR2 is YSYEKL. The germline V and J ends were trimmed by 1 base and 2 bases, with 12 bases remaining between them. The CDR3 is 15 residues long. The CDR3 protein is CASSQGLLRAYEQYF. The DNA for the CDR3 is TGCGCCAGCAGCCAAGGGCTGTTGAGGGCCTACGAGCAGTACTTC.

V gene TRBV6-1 combines with J gene TRBJ1-5; D is possibly TRBD1 (6 bases). Germline V gene lookup returns CDR1 MNHNS and CDR2 SASEGT. The CDR3 is made up of 14 amino acids. V lost 3 bases, J lost 9 bases, and 15 bases lay in between. The CDR3 protein is CASSEWDISTPQHF. CDR3 nucleotide sequence: TGTGCCAGCAGTGAGTGGGACATCTCTACGCCCCAGCATTTT.

The chain carries TRBV18 and TRBJ1-5, with a tentative D call TRBD1 (6 bases). V was clipped by 4 bases and J by 3 bases, with 7 bases between them. This CDR3 region has 13 residues. From germline, CDR1 is KGHSH and CDR2 LQKENI. This CDR3 is CASSRQANQPQHF. The CDR3 DNA sequence: TGTGCCAGCTCACGACAGGCCAATCAGCCCCAGCATTTT.

This clone was observed a handful of times. The sample carries other DNA sequences with the same CDR3. The V and J genes are TRBV6-5 and TRBJ2-7, with 9 nucleotides matching TRBD1. Germline CDR1 and CDR2: MNHEY and SVGAGI. V was pared by 6 bases and J by 4 bases, with 4 bases of the junction left unmatched. This CDR3 comprises 13 residues. The CDR3 coding sequence is TGTGCCAGCAGATCCGGACAGGGGTACGAGCAGTACTTC. It specifies CASRSGQGYEQYF.

This chain links TRBV19 with TRBJ1-1; unclear D gene. CDR1 and CDR2 (germline): LNHDA, SQIVND (reference sequence). The CDR3 contains 14 residues. Trimming left V 7 bases short and J 2 bases short, with 14 bases between. This CDR3 is CASNRMRDNTEAFF. The CDR3 DNA sequence: TGTGCCAGTAACCGGATGCGGGATAACACTGAAGCTTTCTTT.

The chain employs TRBV30 and TRBJ2-3; no definite D call. The CDR3 sequence is 13 residues long. Germline-derived CDR1 and CDR2 are GTSNPN and SVGIG (reference sequence). V dropped 1 base and J dropped 3 bases, with 8 bases sitting between them. The CDR3 bases are TGTGCCTGGAGTGCTCAGTCGACAGATACGCAGTATTTT. Protein sequence: CAWSAQSTDTQYF.

Details on this clone: The same CDR3 can be traced to other DNA sequences in this sample. This chain connects TRBV7-2 to TRBJ2-3, with D possibly matching TRBD1 (5 bases). CDR1 SGHTA and CDR2 FQGNSA come from the germline V gene. The CDR3 covers 12 residues. The germline V and J ends were trimmed by 6 bases and 3 bases, with 7 bases remaining between them. The CDR3 sequence: CASSTGTDTQYF. The CDR3 DNA sequence: TGTGCCAGCAGTACAGGAACAGATACGCAGTATTTT.

This rearrangement joins TRBV10-3 to TRBJ2-1, with 11 bases aligning to TRBD2. From germline, CDR1 is ENHRY and CDR2 SYGVKD. This CDR3 has 17 residues. Trimming removed 7 bases from V and 6 bases from J; junction bases left unmatched: 14. The CDR3 protein is CAIKGFIAGGLANEQFF. The CDR3 nucleotides are TGTGCCATCAAAGGATTCATAGCGGGGGGGCTGGCCAATGAGCAGTTCTTC.

This clone has just a few counts. The genes are TRBV9 and TRBJ1-4, with 8 bases fitting TRBD1. Per germline, CDR1 SGDLS and CDR2 YYNGEE. The CDR3 covers 15 residues. V lost 3 bases, J lost 4 bases, and 5 bases stayed unmatched. CDR3: CASSATGGINEKLFF. The CDR3 region has the DNA TGTGCCAGCAGCGCTACAGGGGGAATTAATGAAAAACTGTTTTTT.

This clone has a single count. V gene TRBV25-1 combines with J gene TRBJ1-1; tentatively, D is TRBD1 (6 bases). The V end was cut by 5 bases, the J end by 4 bases, with 14 bases between. Germline assignment: CDR1 MGHDK and CDR2 SYGVNS. This CDR3 is built from 14 residues. CDR3: CASSLNTGFTEAFF. In nucleotides, the CDR3 is TGTGCCAGCAGTCTTAACACAGGGTTCACTGAAGCTTTCTTT.

The chain has TRBV2 and TRBJ2-1, with 11 bases aligning to TRBD2. V lost 6 bases, J lost 4 bases, and 5 bases stayed unmatched. The length of the CDR3 is 15 residues. Per germline, CDR1 SNHLY and CDR2 FYNNEI. The DNA for the CDR3 is TGTGCCAGCAGGGCGACTAGCGGGATATACAATGAGCAGTTCTTC. Translation: CASRATSGIYNEQFF.

This chain uses TRBV5-4 with TRBJ1-5; TRBD1 matches 7 bases. CDR1 SGHNT and CDR2 YYREEE come from the germline V gene (reference sequence). This CDR3 is 14 amino acids long. V trimming: 4 bases; J trimming: 6 bases; junction bases outside the gene matches: 7. The CDR3 DNA reads as TGTGCCAGCAGCCAGGCAGGGGGGAGTCAGCCCCAGCATTTT. This sequence encodes CASSQAGGSQPQHF.

The CDR3 sequence: CAWNLGASSGNTIYF. CDR3 bases: TGTGCCTGGAATCTGGGGGCGAGCTCTGGAAACACCATATATTTT. V is TRBV30 and J is TRBJ1-3; a weak D match, TRBD1 (6 bases). Trimming took off 4 bases at V and 0 bases at J, with 13 bases between the two ends. CDR1 is GTSNPN and CDR2 is SVGIG in the germline V gene (reference sequence). This CDR3 contains 15 residues.

This clone showed up just once. The DNA for the CDR3 is TGCGCCAGCAGCTTGAGGGGGGTCCCGGGAGGTGGATCTGAAGCTTTCTTT. Translating it yields CASSLRGVPGGGSEAFF. This chain links TRBV5-1 with TRBJ1-1; D possibly corresponds to TRBD1 (6 bases). Germline loops: CDR1 SGHRS, CDR2 YFSETQ. Trimming cost V 1 base and J 6 bases, with 22 bases left between them. The CDR3 has 17 residues.